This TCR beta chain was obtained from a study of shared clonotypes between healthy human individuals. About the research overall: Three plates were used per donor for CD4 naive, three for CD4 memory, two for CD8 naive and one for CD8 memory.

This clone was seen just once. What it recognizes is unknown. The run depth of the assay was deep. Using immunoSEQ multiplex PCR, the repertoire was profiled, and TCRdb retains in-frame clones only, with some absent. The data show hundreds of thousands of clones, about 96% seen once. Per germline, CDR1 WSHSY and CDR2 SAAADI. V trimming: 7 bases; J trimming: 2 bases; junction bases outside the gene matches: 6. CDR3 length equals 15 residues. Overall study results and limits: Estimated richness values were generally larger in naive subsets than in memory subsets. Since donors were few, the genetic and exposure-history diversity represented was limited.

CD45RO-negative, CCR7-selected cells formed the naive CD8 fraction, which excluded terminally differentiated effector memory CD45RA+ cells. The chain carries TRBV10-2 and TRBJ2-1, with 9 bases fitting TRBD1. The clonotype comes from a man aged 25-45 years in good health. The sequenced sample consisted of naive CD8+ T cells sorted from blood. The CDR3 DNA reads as TGCGCCAGCAACCCACGACAGGGGGCCTACAATGAGCAGTTCTTC. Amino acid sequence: CASNPRQGAYNEQFF.